The 11 T cell receptor beta chains below all came from one sample that was sequenced in a study of T cells after somatic rescue of genetic block. Method: immunoSEQ multiplex PCR; TCRdb's copy keeps in-frame clones and lacks some. The top ten hold roughly 26% of the sample, which has around 7,900 clones, about 80% seen once. Sequenced input: peripheral blood mononuclear cells (PBMCs). Receptor source: a boy aged 5-17 years.

V is TRBV28 and J is TRBJ1-5; 9 nucleotides agree with TRBD1. Trimming removed 5 bases from V and 4 bases from J; junction bases left unmatched: 9. Germline V lookup: CDR1 MDHEN, CDR2 SYDVKM. The CDR3 totals 16 residues. CDR3 amino acids: CASSQPRTGDNQPQHF. The CDR3 bases are TGTGCCAGCAGTCAACCCCGGACAGGGGATAATCAGCCCCAGCATTTT.

The chain employs TRBV12-2 and TRBJ2-2; no DNA check was done on the table's D call, TRBD2. TRBV12-2 is listed as a pseudogene. The CDR3 covers 17 residues. The CDR3 is CASRLALRPRAGGELFF. Here the CDR3 DNA reads TGTGCAAGTCGCTTAGCGCTCCGCCCTAGGGCGGGCGGGGAGCTGTTTTTT.

This chain connects TRBV28 to TRBJ2-1; D remains ambiguous. The CDR3 contains 12 residues. Germline lookup yields CDR1 MDHEN and CDR2 SYDVKM. With 2 bases removed from V and 6 bases from J, the gap between germline ends came to 5 bases. CDR3 sequence (DNA): TGTGCCAGCAGTTTAACCCCCAATGAGCAGTTCTTC. Translation: CASSLTPNEQFF.

The J gene is TRBJ2-1, the V gene TRBV27; the D gene could be TRBD1 or TRBD2 (6 bases each). V was trimmed by 5 bases and J by 14 bases, leaving 16 bases between them. From germline, CDR1 is MNHEY and CDR2 SMNVEV (reference sequence). CDR3 size: 12 residues. CDR3 region: CASSVGGGGKFF. For the CDR3, the DNA is TGTGCCAGCAGTGTGGGCGGAGGGGGGAAGTTCTTC.

The chain uses TRBV25-1 and TRBJ2-1, with D perhaps TRBD1 (5 bases). The V end lost 3 bases, the J end lost 1 base, and 10 bases lay between the germline ends. The CDR3 runs 15 residues. Per germline, CDR1 MGHDK and CDR2 SYGVNS. CDR3 region: CASSDDSRSYNEQFF. DNA for the CDR3: TGTGCCAGCAGTGACGACAGCAGATCCTACAATGAGCAGTTCTTC.

In this sample, this clone turned up a few times. This chain uses TRBV7-2 with TRBJ2-1, with 7 bases matching TRBD2. Germline values: CDR1 SGHTA, CDR2 FQGNSA. V shed 6 bases and J 4 bases; nucleotides not matched to a gene: 9. The CDR3 totals 15 residues. The CDR3 DNA reads as TGTGCCAGCAGGCTTACTCCTAGCGGTTACAATGAGCAGTTCTTC. This translates into CASRLTPSGYNEQFF.

The chain is built from TRBV10-3 and TRBJ2-2; D ambiguous. Germline V gives CDR1 ENHRY, CDR2 SYGVKD. This CDR3 has 11 amino acids. V lost 6 bases to trimming and J lost 1 base, with 0 bases between them. DNA for the CDR3: TGTGCCATCAGGAACACCGGGGAGCTGTTTTTT. It translates to CAIRNTGELFF.

The rearrangement joins TRBV7-4 to TRBJ2-2, with D tentatively TRBD2 (5 bases). This CDR3 is built from 15 residues. V lost 4 bases, J lost 9 bases, and 18 bases lay in between. Germline V lookup: CDR1 SGHVT, CDR2 SQSDAQ. In DNA, the CDR3 is TGTGCCAGCAGCTCTAGGAGGAGTAGAATCCGGGAGCTGTTTTTT. Its translation: CASSSRRSRIRELFF.

The gene calls are TRBV7-9 and TRBJ2-1; D gene ambiguous. The CDR3 is made up of 11 amino acids. Trimming removed 1 base from V and 7 bases from J, with 2 bases in between. Germline CDR1 SEHNR, CDR2 FQNEAQ (reference sequence). In DNA form, the CDR3 reads TGTGCCAGCAGCTTAGTTAATGAGCAGTTCTTC. It is translated as CASSLVNEQFF.

This rearrangement joins TRBV7-2 to TRBJ2-7, with 7 bases matching TRBD2. Trimming cost V 5 bases and J 4 bases; bases outside gene matches: 8. This CDR3 spans 14 amino acids. Germline loops: CDR1 SGHTA, CDR2 FQGNSA. This CDR3 reads CASSEQRGKYEQYF. In DNA, the CDR3 is TGTGCCAGCAGCGAGCAGCGGGGAAAATACGAGCAGTACTTC. Together with reference TRBV7-2 and TRBJ2-7, the CDR3 gives the full variable domain: GAGVSQSPSNKVTEKGKDVELRCDPISGHTALYWYRQSLGQGLEFLIYFQGNSAPDKSGLPSDRFSAERTGGSVSTLTIQRTQQEDSAVYLCASSEQRGKYEQYFGPGTRLTVT.

The genes are TRBV6-5 and TRBJ2-2; 9 bases are shared with TRBD2. With V trimmed by 5 bases and J by 7 bases, 8 bases remained unmatched. Germline values: CDR1 MNHEY, CDR2 SVGAGI. The CDR3 length is 15 residues. CDR3 nucleotides: TGTGCCAGCAGTACCGCTAGCGGGGTATACGGGGAGCTGTTTTTT. Translated: CASSTASGVYGELFF.